These T cell receptor beta chains were read from a single sample in a study of blood T cell repertoires in COVID-19. TCRdb's copy holds only in-frame clones and misses some; the assay was immunoSEQ multiplex PCR. Of hundreds of thousands of clones listed, approximately 89% are singletons. Sequenced sample: peripheral blood. These receptors all stem from a man between 18 and 35 years old with COVID-19, enrolled during active disease. The CDR3 runs from the conserved cysteine through the conserved F or W. D genes are given only for firm matches. Clone size is stated in some rows and not others, as once, few, many or a class when expanded.

D: NA
J: TRBJ2-2
length: 13
size: NA
V: TRBV6-5
DNA: TGTGCCAGCAGGAGTACTACCACCGGGGAGCTGTTTTTT
CDR3: CASRSTTTGELFF

D: TRBD1
J: TRBJ1-2
length: 14
size: NA
V: TRBV2
DNA: TGTGCCAGCAGTGGGGACAGGGGGCTTTCTGGCTACACCTTC
CDR3: CASSGDRGLSGYTF

D: NA
J: TRBJ2-7
length: 14
size: NA
V: TRBV7-2
DNA: TGTGCCAGCAGCTTAGTCAGCGGCACCTACGAGCAGTACTTC
CDR3: CASSLVSGTYEQYF

D: TRBD1
J: TRBJ1-3
length: 16
size: NA
V: TRBV19
DNA: TGTGCCAGTAGTAGGGGACAGCCTGTCTCTGGAAACACCATATATTTT
CDR3: CASSRGQPVSGNTIYF

D: TRBD2
J: TRBJ2-2
length: 16
size: NA
V: TRBV7-7
DNA: TGTGCTAGCAGCTCATTAGCGGGGCGGGGCACCGGGGAGCTGTTTTTT
CDR3: CASSSLAGRGTGELFF

D: NA
J: TRBJ1-1
length: 14
size: NA
V: TRBV5-5
DNA: TGTGCCAGCAGCTACTCATGGGCTGGAACTGAAGCTTTCTTT
CDR3: CASSYSWAGTEAFF

D: TRBD2
J: TRBJ2-3
length: 15
size: NA
V: TRBV3-1/TRBV3-2
DNA: TGTGCCAGCACTCGGAGCGGGGGGGCCTCAGATACGCAGTATTTT
CDR3: CASTRSGGASDTQYF

D: NA
J: TRBJ1-6
length: 13
size: NA
V: TRBV2
DNA: TGTGCCAGCAGTGATCCACTTAATTCACCCCTCCACTTT
CDR3: CASSDPLNSPLHF

D: TRBD1
J: TRBJ1-4
length: 15
size: once
V: TRBV5-5
DNA: TGTGCCAGCAGCGCCACAGGGGAAGGTGGTGAAAAACTGTTTTTT
CDR3: CASSATGEGGEKLFF

D: NA
J: TRBJ2-3
length: 12
size: once
V: TRBV12-3/TRBV12-4
DNA: TGTGCCAGCAGTGTAGGGGCGGATACGCAGTATTTT
CDR3: CASSVGADTQYF

D: TRBD1
J: TRBJ1-1
length: 13
size: NA
V: TRBV24-1
DNA: TGTGCCACCAGATGGTCAGGGGGCACTGAAGCTTTCTTT
CDR3: CATRWSGGTEAFF

D: TRBD2
J: TRBJ2-7
length: 15
size: NA
V: TRBV7-2
DNA: TGTGCCAGCAGCTCCCTAGCGGGGGGTTCCTACGAGCAGTACTTC
CDR3: CASSSLAGGSYEQYF

D: NA
J: TRBJ1-2
length: 12
size: NA
V: TRBV7-8
DNA: TGTGCCAGCAGCGCCAATGAGGGTGGCTACACCTTC
CDR3: CASSANEGGYTF

D: NA
J: TRBJ1-3
length: 15
size: NA
V: TRBV7-9
DNA: TGTGCCAGCAGCTTAGCTACACGTCAGGGAAACACCATATATTTT
CDR3: CASSLATRQGNTIYF

D: NA
J: TRBJ2-3
length: 15
size: NA
V: TRBV9
DNA: TGTGCCAGCAGCCCTCAAGCGCGTAGCACAGATACGCAGTATTTT
CDR3: CASSPQARSTDTQYF

D: NA
J: TRBJ2-1
length: 12
size: NA
V: TRBV6-6
DNA: TGTGCCAGCAGTTACTCGATTAGTGAGCAGTTCTTC
CDR3: CASSYSISEQFF

D: TRBD1
J: TRBJ2-1
length: 15
size: NA
V: TRBV24-1
DNA: TGTGCCACCAGTGATTTGAACAGGGGGCGGGTTGAGCAGTTCTTC
CDR3: CATSDLNRGRVEQFF

D: NA
J: TRBJ1-2
length: 14
size: NA
V: TRBV4-1
DNA: TGCGCCAGCAGCCAAGTGGTTGGGGCCTATGGCTACACCTTC
CDR3: CASSQVVGAYGYTF

D: NA
J: TRBJ2-5
length: 13
size: NA
V: TRBV19
DNA: TGTGCCAGTAGCCAACAGTACCAAGAGACCCAGTACTTC
CDR3: CASSQQYQETQYF

D: TRBD1
J: TRBJ2-7
length: 11
size: NA
V: TRBV29-1
DNA: TGCAGCGTGGGGACAGGGGGCGAGCAGTACTTC
CDR3: CSVGTGGEQYF

D: NA
J: TRBJ2-7
length: 13
size: NA
V: TRBV13
DNA: TGTGCCAGCAGCTTAGTCAGGGGCACCGAGCAGTACTTC
CDR3: CASSLVRGTEQYF

D: TRBD2
J: TRBJ2-1
length: 17
size: NA
V: TRBV27
DNA: TGTGCCAGCAGTTTACACGGGGGGGATTTTTCCTACAATGAGCAGTTCTTC
CDR3: CASSLHGGDFSYNEQFF

D: TRBD2
J: TRBJ2-5
length: 15
size: NA
V: TRBV10-2
DNA: TGCGCCAGCAGTGATAGCGGGGGGCGCCAAGAGACCCAGTACTTC
CDR3: CASSDSGGRQETQYF

D: NA
J: TRBJ2-1
length: 15
size: NA
V: TRBV7-8
DNA: TGTGCCAGCAGCTTAGGGCGGACTACCTACAATGAGCAGTTCTTC
CDR3: CASSLGRTTYNEQFF

D: TRBD1
J: TRBJ1-1
length: 15
size: NA
V: TRBV15
DNA: TGTGCCACCAGCAGGGGACAGGGTACAGTGTCGGGGGCTTTCTTT
CDR3: CATSRGQGTVSGAFF

D: NA
J: TRBJ2-7
length: 16
size: NA
V: TRBV15
DNA: TGTGCCACCAGCAGAGATCCGGGGGGCCCTTCCTACGAGCAGTACTTC
CDR3: CATSRDPGGPSYEQYF

D: TRBD2
J: TRBJ2-5
length: 15
size: NA
V: TRBV11-2
DNA: TGTGCCAGCAGCTTAGCGGGAGGCCTTCGGGAGACCCAGTACTTC
CDR3: CASSLAGGLRETQYF

D: TRBD1
J: TRBJ1-4
length: 15
size: NA
V: TRBV4-1
DNA: TGCGCCAGCAGCCTGTTACAGGGGATGAATGAAAAACTGTTTTTT
CDR3: CASSLLQGMNEKLFF

D: NA
J: TRBJ2-7
length: 11
size: few
V: TRBV20-1
DNA: TGCAGTGCTAGGGGGCCCTCGGGGCAGTACTTC
CDR3: CSARGPSGQYF

D: NA
J: TRBJ2-2
length: 15
size: NA
V: TRBV6-5
DNA: TGTGCCAGCAGATTGAGCCCGGCGAACACCGGGGAGCTGTTTTTT
CDR3: CASRLSPANTGELFF

D: NA
J: TRBJ2-2
length: 14
size: NA
V: TRBV7-8
DNA: TGTGCCAGCAGCTCAGCGGGCCGAGCCGGGGAGCTGTTTTTT
CDR3: CASSSAGRAGELFF